The 18 T cell receptor beta chains presented below share a single source sample, sequenced in a study of blood T cells in healthy people across ages. Next came a second PCR, run for roughly 6 to 11 cycles, which used a sample-barcoded 5' primer along with a J-beta primer mix. From the 5' RACE reads, TCRdb called clonotypes with MiXCR, one entry per CDR3 protein. Of roughly 1,500,000 distinct CDR3 sequences detected, about 32% appear once; the ten largest clones hold around 10%. The material sequenced was blood. The source is a woman in her 30s in good health.

In the case of this clonotype: Sequence at one end of the junction differs from germline and may be a read error. The CDR3 region has the DNA TGTGCCAGCAGCTTAAGTGGTACTTCAAGGGCTAACTGTGGCTACACCTTC. Translation gives CASSLSGTSRANCGYTF. V gene TRBV7-9 combines with J gene TRBJ1-2; D is uncertain. The CDR3 covers 17 residues. Germline V lookup: CDR1 SEHNR, CDR2 FQNEAQ (reference sequence).

With respect to this clonotype: A junction boundary mismatches the germline segment, possibly from a read error. The chain carries TRBV2 and TRBJ1-2; D is perhaps TRBD1 (5 bases). Germline CDR1 and CDR2: SNHLY and FYNNEI. CDR3 size: 14 residues. Here the CDR3 DNA reads TGTGTCAGCAGTGAACGGGGCGCTCCCATTGGCTACACCTTC. Its translation is CVSSERGAPIGYTF.

This sequence joins TRBV24-1 and TRBJ2-1; maybe TRBD1 (6 bases). Germline V gives CDR1 KGHDR, CDR2 SFDVKD. CDR3 size: 16 residues. Trimming shortened V by 5 bases and J by 4 bases, and 17 bases separated the two germline ends. The CDR3 nucleotides are TGTGCCACCAGTGGCGTACAGGGTTCCGGGTACAATGAGCAGTTCTTC. The encoded protein is CATSGVQGSGYNEQFF.

Only a few counts were recorded for this clonotype. In nucleotides, the CDR3 is TGTGCCAGCAGCGGGACAGGGATCACTGAAGCTTTCTTT. Translating it yields CASSGTGITEAFF. The chain joins TRBV9 to TRBJ1-1; 8 bases match TRBD1. The length of the CDR3 is 13 residues. The ends lost 3 bases at V and 4 bases at J; junction bases unmatched: 2. Germline V gene lookup returns CDR1 SGDLS and CDR2 YYNGEE.

DNA of the CDR3: TGTGCCAGCAGCTTAACGCGGGAGGGGAGCGAGCAGTACTTC. It codes for CASSLTREGSEQYF. The chain is built from TRBV7-9 and TRBJ2-7, with 9 bases that match TRBD2. The V segment lost 2 bases and the J segment 6 bases; nucleotides outside the gene matches: 5. The CDR3 consists of 14 residues. Germline loops: CDR1 SEHNR, CDR2 FQNEAQ (reference sequence).

There are a few counts of this clonotype. The chain couples TRBV7-3 to TRBJ1-1; a weak D match, TRBD1 (5 bases). CDR1 is SGHTA and CDR2 is FQGTGA in the germline V gene. V was clipped by 0 bases and J by 1 base, with 9 bases between them. CDR3 length equals 15 residues. CDR3 bases: TGTGCCAGCAGCTTAACGAGGGGTCAGAACACTGAAGCTTTCTTT. It is translated as CASSLTRGQNTEAFF.

This clonotype came up once. The chain joins TRBV28 to TRBJ1-2; the D gene is possibly TRBD1 (5 bases). Deletions cut 6 bases from V and 4 bases from J, with 15 bases between. This CDR3 is built from 14 residues. CDR1 is MDHEN, CDR2 SYDVKM, per germline. CDR3 in amino acids: CASSPLWGGYGYTF. The DNA for the CDR3 is TGTGCCAGCAGCCCCCTTTGGGGGGGCTATGGCTACACCTTC.

The J gene is TRBJ2-1, the V gene TRBV13; D possibly corresponds to TRBD1 (6 bases). Trimming pared 3 bases from V and 8 bases from J, leaving 20 bases between. The CDR3 is 16 residues long. Germline assignment: CDR1 PRHDT and CDR2 FYEKMQ (reference sequence). CDR3: CASSLWRLGGQHEQFF. The CDR3 nucleotides read TGTGCCAGCAGCTTGTGGCGTCTGGGTGGACAGCATGAGCAGTTCTTC.

The chain links TRBV14 to TRBJ2-1, with no clear D. There are 14 residues in the CDR3. The ends were cut back, 7 bases at V and 8 bases at J, with 18 bases in the middle. In germline, CDR1 is SGHDN, CDR2 FVKESK. The CDR3 nucleotides are TGTGCCAGCAAGCCGGTCGGAGCGAACTATGAGCAGTTCTTC. As protein: CASKPVGANYEQFF.

Only a few counts were recorded for this clonotype. J is TRBJ2-3 and V is TRBV6-1, with TRBD2 matching 13 bases. The germline CDR1 and CDR2 sequences are MNHNS and SASEGT. The length of the CDR3 is 16 residues. Unmatched junction bases numbered 5, after V lost 1 base and J lost 7 bases. CDR3 loop: CASSEVLAGGKNTQYF. The CDR3 DNA is TGTGCCAGCAGTGAAGTACTAGCGGGGGGGAAAAATACGCAGTATTTT.

The chain employs TRBV4-1 and TRBJ2-1, with 9 bases matching TRBD1. The J call may not be correct, given that the DNA end is closer to TRBJ2-7. The germline gives CDR1 MGHRA, CDR2 YSYEKL. This CDR3 is built from 16 residues. The CDR3 DNA reads TGCGCCAGCAGCCAGCAACAGGGGGCGCAATACAATGAGCAGTACTTC. Protein: CASSQQQGAQYNEQYF.

The chain employs TRBV27 and TRBJ2-3; 7 positions match TRBD1. The germline V gene has CDR1 MNHEY and CDR2 SMNVEV (reference sequence). The J segment lost 5 bases and the V segment lost 2 bases, leaving 4 bases of the junction unmatched. CDR3 size: 14 residues. The CDR3 DNA sequence: TGTGCCAGCAGTTTACCAGGGGGTGTAGATACGCAGTATTTT. Its protein is CASSLPGGVDTQYF.

V usage is TRBV7-9 and J usage is TRBJ2-3, with D tentatively TRBD1 or TRBD2 (5 bases each). CDR1 and CDR2 from the germline V gene are SEHNR and FQNEAQ (reference sequence). The length of the CDR3 is 17 residues. V shed 1 base and J shed 4 bases, with 18 bases lying between them. The CDR3 DNA reads TGTGCCAGCAGCTTAGGGGGGATTAGCATTGGCGCAGATACGCAGTATTTT. It specifies CASSLGGISIGADTQYF.

This chain joins TRBV2 and TRBJ1-2; D not certain. CDR1 and CDR2 from the germline V gene are SNHLY and FYNNEI. The ends were cut back, 8 bases at V and 2 bases at J, with 12 bases in the middle. The length of the CDR3 is 13 residues. CDR3 residues: CASRPTENYGYTF. CDR3 DNA sequence: TGTGCCAGCCGACCCACCGAGAACTATGGCTACACCTTC. The full variable domain, in which reference TRBV2 and TRBJ1-2 provide the parts outside the CDR3, is EPEVTQTPSHQVTQMGQEVILRCVPISNHLYFYWYRQILGQKVEFLVSFYNNEISEKSEIFDDQFSVERPDGSNFTLKIRSTKLEDSAMYFCASRPTENYGYTFGSGTRLTVV.

This clonotype occurred a few times. V and J are TRBV20-1 and TRBJ2-7; TRBD2 might be the D (6 bases). The CDR3 has 16 amino acids. Deletions cut 0 bases from V and 2 bases from J, with 17 bases between. Germline V gene data show CDR1 as DFQATT and CDR2 as SNEGSKA (reference sequence). The CDR3, as DNA: TGCAGTGCTAGAGATTCTGACGGGAGTGTCACCTACGAGCAGTACTTC. Residues: CSARDSDGSVTYEQYF.

This rearrangement joins TRBV25-1 to TRBJ2-3; possibly TRBD1 for D (5 bases). Deletions cut 1 base from V and 0 bases from J, with 11 bases between. The CDR3 covers 16 residues. Germline V gene lookup returns CDR1 MGHDK and CDR2 SYGVNS. The CDR3 DNA reads TGTGCCAGCAGTGAATCGGACACCTTTAGCACAGATACGCAGTATTTT. Translation: CASSESDTFSTDTQYF.

This clonotype was seen a handful of times. V usage is TRBV27 and J usage is TRBJ1-5; D is uncertain. Germline loops: CDR1 MNHEY, CDR2 SMNVEV (reference sequence). The CDR3 spans 16 residues. With 3 bases removed from V and 3 bases from J, the gap between germline ends came to 15 bases. The CDR3 spells CASSFAAGEINQPQHF. The CDR3 DNA is TGTGCCAGCAGTTTTGCGGCTGGGGAAATCAATCAGCCCCAGCATTTT.

In the case of this clonotype: The junction and the germline gene differ at one end; a read error may be behind it. V gene TRBV2 combines with J gene TRBJ1-1; no clear D. The CDR3 length is 13 residues. Germline loops: CDR1 SNHLY, CDR2 FYNNEI. CDR3 nucleotide sequence: TGTACCAGCAGTGATAGGGAGAACACTGAAGCTTTCTTT. Protein: CTSSDRENTEAFF.